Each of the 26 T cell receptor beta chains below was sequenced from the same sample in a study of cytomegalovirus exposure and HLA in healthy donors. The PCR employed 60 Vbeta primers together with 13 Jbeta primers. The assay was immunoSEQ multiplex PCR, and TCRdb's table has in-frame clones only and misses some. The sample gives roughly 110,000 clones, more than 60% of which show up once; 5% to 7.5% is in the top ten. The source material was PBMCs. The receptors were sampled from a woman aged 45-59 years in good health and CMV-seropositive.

DNA of the CDR3: TGTGCCAGCAGCGTGGGCGGGGGCGCAAACAATGAGCAGTTCTTC. Its translation: CASSVGGGANNEQFF. The chain carries TRBV9 and TRBJ2-1; D might be TRBD2 (7 bases). Trimming removed 2 bases at V and 5 bases at J, with 14 bases between. From germline, CDR1 is SGDLS and CDR2 YYNGEE. The CDR3 has 15 residues. Filled out from reference TRBV9 and TRBJ2-1, the complete variable domain reads DSGVTQTPKHLITATGQRVTLRCSPRSGDLSVYWYQQSLDQGLQFLIQYYNGEERAKGNILERFSAQQFPDLHSELNLSSLELGDSALYFCASSVGGGANNEQFFGPGTRLTVL.

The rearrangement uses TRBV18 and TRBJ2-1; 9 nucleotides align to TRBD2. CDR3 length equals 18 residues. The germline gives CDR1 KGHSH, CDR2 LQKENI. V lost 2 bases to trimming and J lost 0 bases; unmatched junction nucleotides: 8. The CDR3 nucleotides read TGTGCCAGCTCACCAAACGTAGCGGGGGCCCTCTCCTACAATGAGCAGTTCTTC. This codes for CASSPNVAGALSYNEQFF.

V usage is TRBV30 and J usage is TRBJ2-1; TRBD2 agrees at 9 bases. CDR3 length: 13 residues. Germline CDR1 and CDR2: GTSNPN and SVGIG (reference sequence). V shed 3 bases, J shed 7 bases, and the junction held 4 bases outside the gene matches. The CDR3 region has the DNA TGTGCCTGGAGGAGCGGGGGGCCTAATGAGCAGTTCTTC. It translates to CAWRSGGPNEQFF.

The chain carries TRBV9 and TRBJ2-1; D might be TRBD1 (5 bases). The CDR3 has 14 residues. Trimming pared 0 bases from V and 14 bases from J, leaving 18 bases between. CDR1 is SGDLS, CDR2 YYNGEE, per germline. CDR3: CASSVEGQGEDKFF. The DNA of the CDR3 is TGTGCCAGCAGCGTAGAGGGCCAGGGTGAGGATAAGTTCTTC.

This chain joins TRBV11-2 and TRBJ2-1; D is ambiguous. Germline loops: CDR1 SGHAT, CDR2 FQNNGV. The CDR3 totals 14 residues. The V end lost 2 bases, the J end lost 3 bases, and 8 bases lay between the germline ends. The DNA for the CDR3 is TGTGCCAGCAGCTTAAGCTCAGGCTACAATGAGCAGTTCTTC. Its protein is CASSLSSGYNEQFF.

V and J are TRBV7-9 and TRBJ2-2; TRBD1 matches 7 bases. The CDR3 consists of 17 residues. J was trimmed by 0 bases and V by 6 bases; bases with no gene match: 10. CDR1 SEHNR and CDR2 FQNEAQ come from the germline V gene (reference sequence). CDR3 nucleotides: TGTGCCAGCAGATCTTTAACAGGGGACACGAACACCGGGGAGCTGTTTTTT. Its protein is CASRSLTGDTNTGELFF.

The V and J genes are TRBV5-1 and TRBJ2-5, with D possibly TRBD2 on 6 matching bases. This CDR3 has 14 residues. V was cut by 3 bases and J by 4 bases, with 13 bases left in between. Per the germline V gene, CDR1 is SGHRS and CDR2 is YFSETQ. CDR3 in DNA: TGCGCCAGCAGCTGGAGGGGAGCAGGAGAGACCCAGTACTTC. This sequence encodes CASSWRGAGETQYF.

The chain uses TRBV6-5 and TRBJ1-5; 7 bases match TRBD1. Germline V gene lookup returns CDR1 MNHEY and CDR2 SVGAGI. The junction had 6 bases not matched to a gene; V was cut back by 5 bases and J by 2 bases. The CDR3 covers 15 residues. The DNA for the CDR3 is TGTGCCAGCAGTCGGACAGGCTCTCGCAATCAGCCCCAGCATTTT. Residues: CASSRTGSRNQPQHF.

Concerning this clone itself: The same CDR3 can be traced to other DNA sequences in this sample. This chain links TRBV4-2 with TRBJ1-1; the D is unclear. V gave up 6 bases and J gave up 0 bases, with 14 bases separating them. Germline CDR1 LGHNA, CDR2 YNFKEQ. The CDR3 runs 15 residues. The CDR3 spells CASSQYDTLNTEAFF. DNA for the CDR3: TGTGCCAGCAGTCAATACGACACCCTGAACACTGAAGCTTTCTTT.

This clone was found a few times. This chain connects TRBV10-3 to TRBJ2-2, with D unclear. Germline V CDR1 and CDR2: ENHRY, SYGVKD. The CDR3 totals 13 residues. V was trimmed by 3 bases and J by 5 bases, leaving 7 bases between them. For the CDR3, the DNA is TGTGCCATCAGTGAACAGATGACCGGGGAGCTGTTTTTT. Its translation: CAISEQMTGELFF.

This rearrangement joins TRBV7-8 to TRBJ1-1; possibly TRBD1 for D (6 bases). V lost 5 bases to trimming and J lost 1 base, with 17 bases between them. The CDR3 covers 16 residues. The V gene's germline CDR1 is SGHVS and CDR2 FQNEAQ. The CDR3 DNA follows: TGTGCCAGCAGCGCCGAACAGGGATGGGCGAACACTGAAGCTTTCTTT. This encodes CASSAEQGWANTEAFF.

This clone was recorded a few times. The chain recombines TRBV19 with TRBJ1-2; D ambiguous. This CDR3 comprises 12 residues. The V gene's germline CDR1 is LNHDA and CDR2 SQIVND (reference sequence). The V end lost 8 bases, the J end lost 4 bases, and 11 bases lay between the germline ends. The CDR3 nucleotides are TGTGCCAGTGAGGGTCCGTCCTATGGCTACACCTTC. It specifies CASEGPSYGYTF.

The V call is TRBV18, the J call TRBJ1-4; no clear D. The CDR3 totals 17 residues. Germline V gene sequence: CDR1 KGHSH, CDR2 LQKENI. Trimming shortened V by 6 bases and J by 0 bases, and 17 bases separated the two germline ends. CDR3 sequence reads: CASSQVRQPATNEKLFF. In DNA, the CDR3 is TGTGCCAGCTCCCAGGTCAGGCAGCCTGCAACTAATGAAAAACTGTTTTTT.

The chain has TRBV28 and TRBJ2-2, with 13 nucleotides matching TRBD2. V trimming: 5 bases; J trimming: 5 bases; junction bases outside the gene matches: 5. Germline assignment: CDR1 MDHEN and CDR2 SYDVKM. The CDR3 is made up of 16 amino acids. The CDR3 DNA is TGTGCCAGCAGTATCCCGACTAGCGGGGGGACCGGGGAGCTGTTTTTT. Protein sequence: CASSIPTSGGTGELFF.

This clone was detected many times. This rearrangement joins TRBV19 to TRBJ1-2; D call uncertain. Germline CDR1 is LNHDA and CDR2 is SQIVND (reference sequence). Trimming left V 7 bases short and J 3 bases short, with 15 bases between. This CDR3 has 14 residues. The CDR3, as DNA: TGTGCCAGTAATTCCCATGGCGGCTACTATGGCTACACCTTC. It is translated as CASNSHGGYYGYTF.

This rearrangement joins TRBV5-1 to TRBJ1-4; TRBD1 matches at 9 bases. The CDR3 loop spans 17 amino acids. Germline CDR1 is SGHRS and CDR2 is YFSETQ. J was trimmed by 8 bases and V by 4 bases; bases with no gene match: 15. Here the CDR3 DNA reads TGCGCCAGCAGCCCCAATTACCAGACAGGGGGTAAAGAAAAACTGTTTTTT. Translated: CASSPNYQTGGKEKLFF.

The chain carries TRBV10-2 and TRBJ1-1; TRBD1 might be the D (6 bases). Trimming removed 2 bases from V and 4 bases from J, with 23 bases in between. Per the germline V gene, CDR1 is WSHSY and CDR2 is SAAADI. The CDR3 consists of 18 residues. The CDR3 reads CASSEVGGAGVGGTEAFF. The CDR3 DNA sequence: TGCGCCAGCAGTGAGGTTGGGGGGGCGGGGGTGGGTGGCACTGAAGCTTTCTTT.

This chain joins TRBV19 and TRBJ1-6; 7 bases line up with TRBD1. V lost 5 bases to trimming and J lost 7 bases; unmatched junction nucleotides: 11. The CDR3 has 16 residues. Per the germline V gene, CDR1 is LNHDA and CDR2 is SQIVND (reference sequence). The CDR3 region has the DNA TGTGCCAGTAGTCTCCGTCGACAGGGTGGGAATTCACCCCTCCACTTT. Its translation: CASSLRRQGGNSPLHF.

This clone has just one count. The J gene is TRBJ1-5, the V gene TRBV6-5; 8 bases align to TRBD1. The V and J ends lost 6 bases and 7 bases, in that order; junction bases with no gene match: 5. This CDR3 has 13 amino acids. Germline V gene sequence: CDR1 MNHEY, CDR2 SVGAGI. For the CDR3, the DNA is TGTGCCAGCAGAGAAACAGGGGGACAGCCCCAGCATTTT. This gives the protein CASRETGGQPQHF.

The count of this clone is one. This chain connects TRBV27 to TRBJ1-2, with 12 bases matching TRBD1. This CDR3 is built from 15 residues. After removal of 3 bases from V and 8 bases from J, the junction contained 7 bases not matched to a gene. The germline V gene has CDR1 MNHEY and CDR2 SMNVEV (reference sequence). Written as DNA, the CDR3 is TGTGCCAGCAGTTTGGCGGGACAGGGGGCGCAGGGCTACACCTTC. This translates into CASSLAGQGAQGYTF.

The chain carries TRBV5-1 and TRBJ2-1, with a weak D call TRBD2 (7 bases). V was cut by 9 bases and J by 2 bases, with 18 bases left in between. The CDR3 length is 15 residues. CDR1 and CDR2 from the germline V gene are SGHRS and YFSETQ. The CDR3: CATSYAGAPYNEQFF. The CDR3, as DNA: TGCGCCACCTCTTACGCGGGGGCCCCCTACAATGAGCAGTTCTTC.

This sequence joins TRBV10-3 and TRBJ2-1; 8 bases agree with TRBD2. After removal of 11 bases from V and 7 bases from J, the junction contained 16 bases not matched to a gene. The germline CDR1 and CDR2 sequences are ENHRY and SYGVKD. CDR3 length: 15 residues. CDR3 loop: CAARDFGGARNEQFF. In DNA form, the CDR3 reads TGTGCCGCAAGGGATTTCGGGGGGGCAAGAAATGAGCAGTTCTTC.

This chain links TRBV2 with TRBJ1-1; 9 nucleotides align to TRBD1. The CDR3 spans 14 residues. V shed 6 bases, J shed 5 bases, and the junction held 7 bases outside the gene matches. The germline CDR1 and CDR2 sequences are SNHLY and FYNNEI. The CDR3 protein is CASRDRGGGTEAFF. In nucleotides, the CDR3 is TGTGCCAGCAGGGACAGGGGAGGGGGGACTGAAGCTTTCTTT.

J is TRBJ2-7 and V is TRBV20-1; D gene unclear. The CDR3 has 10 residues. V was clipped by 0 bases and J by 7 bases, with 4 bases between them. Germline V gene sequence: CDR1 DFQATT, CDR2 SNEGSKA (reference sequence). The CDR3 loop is CSAREREQYF. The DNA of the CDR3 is TGCAGTGCTAGAGAGAGGGAGCAGTACTTC.

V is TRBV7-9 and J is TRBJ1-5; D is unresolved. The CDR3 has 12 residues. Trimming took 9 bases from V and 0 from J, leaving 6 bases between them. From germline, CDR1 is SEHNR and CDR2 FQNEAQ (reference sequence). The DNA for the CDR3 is TGTGCCAGTTCAGTTAGCAATCAGCCCCAGCATTTT. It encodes CASSVSNQPQHF.

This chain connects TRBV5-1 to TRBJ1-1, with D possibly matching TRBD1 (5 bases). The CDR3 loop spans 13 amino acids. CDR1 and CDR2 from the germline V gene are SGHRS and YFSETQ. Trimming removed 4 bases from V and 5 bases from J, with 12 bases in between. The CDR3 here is CASSAGFETEAFF. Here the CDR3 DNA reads TGCGCCAGCAGCGCAGGGTTTGAGACTGAAGCTTTCTTT.